This T cell receptor beta chain was observed in a study of shared clonotypes between healthy human individuals. Between the trimmed V and J ends, which lost 0 bases and 0 bases, there was a span of 12 bases. This CDR3 is 16 amino acids long. The germline CDR1 and CDR2 sequences are LGHNA and YSLEER. Only in-frame clones appear in the TCRdb table, and some are missing; sequencing was by immunoSEQ multiplex PCR. Counted here are about 2.4 million clones, more than 85% occurring once; the ten biggest clones make up roughly 0.36%. The sequenced sample consisted of naive CD4+ T cells from PBMCs. As for subset: CD45RA+ positively selected. The receptor was derived from a man in his late teens or twenties in good health. Some clones in this sample may be carry-over from other donors' samples. J is TRBJ2-7 and V is TRBV4-3; TRBD2 is a possible D gene (5 bases). The CDR3 region has the DNA TGCGCCAGCAGCCAAGATTTTAGCGAAAGCTCCTACGAGCAGTACTTC. Its translation is CASSQDFSESSYEQYF.